Listed here are 6 T cell receptor beta chains from one sample, sequenced in a study of identical twins. TCRdb re-called the 5' RACE reads with MiXCR, one entry per CDR3 protein. Of around 500,000 distinct CDR3 sequences in the sample, approximately 15% were seen once. These data were also filed under a second study, of yellow fever vaccine responses in identical twins.

The sequenced material came from CD4+ T cells sorted from blood. Receptor source: a woman younger than 35 in good health.

The V and J genes are TRBV28 and TRBJ2-2; 9 positions match TRBD2. Germline V CDR1 and CDR2: MDHEN, SYDVKM. V lost 3 bases, J lost 3 bases, and 5 bases stayed unmatched. The CDR3 is 16 residues long. The CDR3 is CASSFGGRADTGELFF. In nucleotides, the CDR3 is TGTGCCAGCAGTTTTGGCGGGAGGGCCGACACCGGGGAGCTGTTTTTT.

The rearrangement joins TRBV4-3 to TRBJ2-7; D is undetermined. Germline V gene data show CDR1 as LGHNA and CDR2 as YSLEER. Trimming stripped 9 bases from V and 0 bases from J, with 15 bases between. This CDR3 contains 14 residues. DNA for the CDR3: TGCGCCAGGGTGTTGGCCCCAAGCTCCTACGAGCAGTACTTC. This sequence encodes CARVLAPSSYEQYF.

The V call is TRBV20-1, the J call TRBJ2-1; D is perhaps TRBD1 or TRBD2 (5 bases each). Per the germline V gene, CDR1 is DFQATT and CDR2 is SNEGSKA (reference sequence). CDR3 size: 13 residues. Here the CDR3 reads CSPLGDTDNEQFF. CDR3 DNA: TGCAGCCCGTTGGGGGATACAGACAATGAGCAGTTCTTC.

This clonotype was seen more than once but under ten times. The chain is built from TRBV20-1 and TRBJ1-5; the D gene is possibly TRBD1 (6 bases). Germline lookup yields CDR1 DFQATT and CDR2 SNEGSKA (reference sequence). Trimming left V 5 bases short and J 4 bases short, with 15 bases between. The CDR3 has 14 residues. In nucleotides, the CDR3 is TGCAGTGCTTTGGACGGTAGGGGGAATCAGCCCCAGCATTTT. This translates into CSALDGRGNQPQHF.

This clonotype appeared a few times. The J gene is TRBJ2-5, the V gene TRBV7-2; 8 bases agree with TRBD2. The J segment lost 5 bases and the V segment lost 5 bases, leaving 7 bases of the junction unmatched. The CDR3 loop spans 14 amino acids. Germline V gene data show CDR1 as SGHTA and CDR2 as FQGNSA. The CDR3, as DNA: TGTGCCAGCAGCAACGGGGGGGACGTTGAGACCCAGTACTTC. Translating it yields CASSNGGDVETQYF.

The genes are TRBV20-1 and TRBJ2-7, with D perhaps matching TRBD1 (6 bases). The germline gives CDR1 DFQATT, CDR2 SNEGSKA (reference sequence). V lost 2 bases and J lost 4, with 15 bases in between. The CDR3 sequence is 14 residues long. This CDR3 reads CSARNMDSGYEQYF. The DNA for the CDR3 is TGCAGTGCTAGAAACATGGACAGTGGATACGAGCAGTACTTC.